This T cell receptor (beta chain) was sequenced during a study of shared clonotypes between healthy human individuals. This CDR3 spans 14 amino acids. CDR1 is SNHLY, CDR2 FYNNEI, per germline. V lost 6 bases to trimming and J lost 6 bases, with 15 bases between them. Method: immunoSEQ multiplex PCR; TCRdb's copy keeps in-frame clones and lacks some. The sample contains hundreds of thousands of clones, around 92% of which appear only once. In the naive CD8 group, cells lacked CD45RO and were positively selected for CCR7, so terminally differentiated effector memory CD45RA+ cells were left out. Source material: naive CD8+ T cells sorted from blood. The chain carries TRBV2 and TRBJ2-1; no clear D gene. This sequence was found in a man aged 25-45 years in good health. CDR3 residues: CASSLTWGTNEQFF. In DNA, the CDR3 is TGTGCCAGCAGCCTTACTTGGGGAACCAATGAGCAGTTCTTC.